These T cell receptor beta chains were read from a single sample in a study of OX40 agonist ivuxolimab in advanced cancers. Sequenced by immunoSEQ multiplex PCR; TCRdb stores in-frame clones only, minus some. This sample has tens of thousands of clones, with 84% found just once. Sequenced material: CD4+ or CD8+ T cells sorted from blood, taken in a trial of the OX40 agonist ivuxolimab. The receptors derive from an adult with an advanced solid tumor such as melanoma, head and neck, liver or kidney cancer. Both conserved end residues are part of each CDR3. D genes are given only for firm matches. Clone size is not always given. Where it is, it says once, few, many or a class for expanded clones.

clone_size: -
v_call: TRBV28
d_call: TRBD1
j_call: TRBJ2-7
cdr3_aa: CASRRQGITYEQYF
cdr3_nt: TGTGCCAGCAGGAGACAGGGGATCACCTACGAGCAGTACTTC

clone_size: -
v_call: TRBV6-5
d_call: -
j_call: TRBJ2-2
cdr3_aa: CASSYSRDTGELFF
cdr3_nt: TGTGCCAGCAGTTACTCGAGGGACACCGGGGAGCTGTTTTTT

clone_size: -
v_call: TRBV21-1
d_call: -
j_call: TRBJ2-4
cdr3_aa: CASSKGGGELAKNIQYF
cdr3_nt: TGTGCCAGCAGCAAAGGCGGGGGTGAACTAGCCAAAAACATTCAGTACTTC

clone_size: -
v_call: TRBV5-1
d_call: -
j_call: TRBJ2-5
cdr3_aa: CASSLGQVQETQYF
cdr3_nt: TGCGCCAGCAGCTTGGGACAGGTCCAAGAGACCCAGTACTTC

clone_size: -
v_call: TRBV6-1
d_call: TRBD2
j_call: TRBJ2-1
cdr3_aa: CASSRSGTIDNEQFF
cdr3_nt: TGTGCCAGCAGCCGATCCGGGACTATTGACAATGAGCAGTTCTTC

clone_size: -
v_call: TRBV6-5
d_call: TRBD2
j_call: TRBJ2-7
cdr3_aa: CASGQREGPGYEQYF
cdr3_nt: TGTGCCAGCGGGCAGCGGGAGGGCCCGGGGTACGAGCAGTACTTC

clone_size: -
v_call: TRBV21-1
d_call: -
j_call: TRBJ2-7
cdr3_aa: CASSKLGRGRIPYYEQYF
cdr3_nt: TGTGCCAGCAGCAAACTGGGACGGGGAAGGATCCCCTACTACGAGCAGTACTTC

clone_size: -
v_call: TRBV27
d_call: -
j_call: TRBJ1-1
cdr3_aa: CASSDGTTTEAFF
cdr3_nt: TGTGCCAGCAGTGACGGGACAACGACTGAAGCTTTCTTT

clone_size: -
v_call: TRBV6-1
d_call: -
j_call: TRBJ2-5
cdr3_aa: CASSYHTVQETQYF
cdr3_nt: TGTGCCAGCAGTTATCACACAGTCCAAGAGACCCAGTACTTC

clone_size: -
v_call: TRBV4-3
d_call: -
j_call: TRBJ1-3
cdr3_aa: CASSQARGVGNTIYF
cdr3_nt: TGCGCCAGCAGCCAGGCAAGGGGGGTCGGAAACACCATATATTTT

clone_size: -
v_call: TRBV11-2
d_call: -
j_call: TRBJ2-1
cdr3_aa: CASSPVRGLHNEQFF
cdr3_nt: TGTGCCAGCAGCCCCGTAAGAGGACTGCACAATGAGCAGTTCTTC

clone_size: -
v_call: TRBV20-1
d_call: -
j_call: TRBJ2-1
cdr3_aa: CNGRGPNEQFF
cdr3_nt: TGCAACGGACGGGGGCCCAATGAGCAGTTCTTC

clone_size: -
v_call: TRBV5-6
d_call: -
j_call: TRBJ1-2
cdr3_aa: CASSLTQVYGYTF
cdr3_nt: TGTGCCAGCAGCCTGACACAAGTCTATGGCTACACCTTC

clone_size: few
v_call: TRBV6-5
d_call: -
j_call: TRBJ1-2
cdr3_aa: CASTILGGDYGYTF
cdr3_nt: TGTGCCAGCACCATCTTAGGGGGGGACTATGGCTACACCTTC

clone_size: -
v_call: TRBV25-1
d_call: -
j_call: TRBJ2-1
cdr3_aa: CASSEGKIEQFF
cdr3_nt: TGTGCCAGCAGTGAGGGGAAGATTGAGCAGTTCTTC

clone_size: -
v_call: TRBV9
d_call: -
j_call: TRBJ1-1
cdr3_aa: CASSALPNTEAFF
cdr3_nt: TGTGCCAGCAGCGCCTTACCTAACACTGAAGCTTTCTTT

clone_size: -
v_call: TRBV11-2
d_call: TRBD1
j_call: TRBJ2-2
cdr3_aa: CASSPGQAYTGELFF
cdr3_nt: TGTGCCAGCAGCCCGGGACAGGCTTACACCGGGGAGCTGTTTTTT

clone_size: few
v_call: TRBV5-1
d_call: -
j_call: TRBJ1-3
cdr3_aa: CASSLDRAGNTIYF
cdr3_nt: TGCGCCAGCAGCTTGGACAGGGCTGGAAACACCATATATTTT

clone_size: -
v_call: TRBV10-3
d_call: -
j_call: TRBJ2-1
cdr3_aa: CAISATEGNEQFF
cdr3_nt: TGTGCCATCAGTGCTACAGAGGGCAATGAGCAGTTCTTC

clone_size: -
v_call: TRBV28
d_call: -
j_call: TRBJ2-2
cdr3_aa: CASSLDTGELFF
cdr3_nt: TGTGCCAGCAGTTTAGACACCGGGGAGCTGTTTTTT

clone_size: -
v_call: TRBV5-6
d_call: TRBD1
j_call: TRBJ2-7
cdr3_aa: CASSLGRGSYEQYF
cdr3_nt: TGTGCCAGCAGCTTGGGCAGGGGGTCGTACGAGCAGTACTTC

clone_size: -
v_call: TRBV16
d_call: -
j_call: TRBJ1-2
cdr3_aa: CASSLERDPYGYTF
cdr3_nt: TGTGCCAGCAGCCTCGAAAGGGATCCCTATGGCTACACCTTC

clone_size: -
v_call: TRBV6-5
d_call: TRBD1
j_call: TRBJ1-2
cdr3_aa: CASSVYQGADYGYTF
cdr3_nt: TGTGCCAGCAGTGTCTATCAGGGGGCTGACTATGGCTACACCTTC

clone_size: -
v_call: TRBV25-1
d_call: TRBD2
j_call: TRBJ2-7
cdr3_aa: CASSNMGLAGSYEQYF
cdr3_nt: TGTGCCAGCAGTAACATGGGACTAGCGGGATCCTACGAGCAGTACTTC

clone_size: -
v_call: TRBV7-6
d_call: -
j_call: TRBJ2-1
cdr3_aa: CASSLETKHYNEQFF
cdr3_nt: TGTGCCAGCAGCTTGGAGACCAAACATTACAATGAGCAGTTCTTC

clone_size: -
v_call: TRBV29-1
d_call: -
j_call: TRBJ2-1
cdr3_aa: CSVVQGSYNEQFF
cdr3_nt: TGCAGCGTTGTACAGGGTAGCTACAATGAGCAGTTCTTC

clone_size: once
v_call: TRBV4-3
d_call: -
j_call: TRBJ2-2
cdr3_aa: CASSQDLMGRSGHLNTGELFF
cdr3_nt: TGCGCCAGCAGCCAAGATCTGATGGGCCGATCGGGACACCTAAACACCGGGGAGCTGTTTTTT

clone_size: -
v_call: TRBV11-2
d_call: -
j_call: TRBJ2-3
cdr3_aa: CASKGRLTDTQYF
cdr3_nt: TGTGCCAGCAAAGGCCGGCTCACAGATACGCAGTATTTT

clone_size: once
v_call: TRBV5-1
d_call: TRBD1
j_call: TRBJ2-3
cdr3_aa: CASSRGQSLTDTQYF
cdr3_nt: TGCGCCAGCAGCAGGGGACAGTCTCTCACAGATACGCAGTATTTT

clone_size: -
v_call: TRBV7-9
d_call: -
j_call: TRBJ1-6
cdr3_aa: CASSLEASPLHF
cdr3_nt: TGTGCCAGCAGCTTAGAGGCGTCACCCCTCCACTTT

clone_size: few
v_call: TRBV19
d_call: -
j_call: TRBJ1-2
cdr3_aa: CASSGDRNNYGYTF
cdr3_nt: TGTGCCAGTAGTGGTGACAGAAACAACTATGGCTACACCTTC

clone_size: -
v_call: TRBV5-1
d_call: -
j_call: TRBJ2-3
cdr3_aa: CASSLGLALSTDTQYF
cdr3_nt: TGCGCCAGCAGCTTGGGTCTAGCCCTCAGCACAGATACGCAGTATTTT

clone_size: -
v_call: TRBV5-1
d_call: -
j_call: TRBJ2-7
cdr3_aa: CASSLQGGHSSYEQYF
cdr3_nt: TGCGCCAGCAGCTTGCAAGGGGGGCATAGCTCCTACGAGCAGTACTTC

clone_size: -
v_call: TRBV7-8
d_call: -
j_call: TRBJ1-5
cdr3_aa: CASSPSWVSNQPQHF
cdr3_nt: TGTGCCAGCAGCCCATCTTGGGTTAGCAATCAGCCCCAGCATTTT

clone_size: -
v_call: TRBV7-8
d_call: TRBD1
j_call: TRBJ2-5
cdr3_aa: CASSIGTGPETQYF
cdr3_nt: TGTGCCAGCAGCATCGGGACAGGTCCAGAGACCCAGTACTTC

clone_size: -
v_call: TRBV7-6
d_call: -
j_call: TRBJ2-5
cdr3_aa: CASSLTAEETQYF
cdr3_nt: TGTGCCAGCAGCTTAACGGCGGAAGAGACCCAGTACTTC

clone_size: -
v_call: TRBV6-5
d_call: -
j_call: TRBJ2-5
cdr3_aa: CATAGIGETQYF
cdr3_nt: TGTGCCACCGCTGGAATAGGGGAGACCCAGTACTTC

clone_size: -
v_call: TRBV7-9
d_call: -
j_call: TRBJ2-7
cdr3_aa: CASSSPGSMREQYF
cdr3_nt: TGTGCCAGCAGCTCCCCTGGATCAATGAGGGAGCAGTACTTC

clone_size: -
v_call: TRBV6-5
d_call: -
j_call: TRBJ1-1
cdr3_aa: CASNLGTEAFF
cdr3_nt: TGTGCCAGCAATTTAGGCACTGAAGCTTTCTTT

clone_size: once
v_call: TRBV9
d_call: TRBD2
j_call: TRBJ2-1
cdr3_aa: CASSPVLGGPVNEQFF
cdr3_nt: TGTGCCAGCAGCCCGGTTTTGGGAGGGCCTGTTAATGAGCAGTTCTTC

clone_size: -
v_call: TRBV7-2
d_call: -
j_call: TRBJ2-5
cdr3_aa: CASSRQAMETQYF
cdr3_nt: TGTGCCAGCAGCCGCCAGGCTATGGAGACCCAGTACTTC

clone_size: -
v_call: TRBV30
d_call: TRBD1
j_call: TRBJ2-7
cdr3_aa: CAWRGTGDSYEQYF
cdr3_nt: TGTGCCTGGAGGGGGACAGGGGACAGCTACGAGCAGTACTTC

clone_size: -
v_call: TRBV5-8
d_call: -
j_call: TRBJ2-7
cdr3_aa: CASKRRGVFYEQYF
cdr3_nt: TGTGCCAGCAAAAGGAGAGGGGTTTTTTACGAGCAGTACTTC

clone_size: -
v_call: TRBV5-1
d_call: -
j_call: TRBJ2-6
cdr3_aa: CASSSRGGGTGANVLTF
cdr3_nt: TGCGCCAGCAGCTCGAGGGGAGGGGGTACTGGGGCCAACGTCCTGACTTTC

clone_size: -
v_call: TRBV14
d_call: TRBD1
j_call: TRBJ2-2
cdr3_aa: CASSPTGVNTGELFF
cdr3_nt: TGTGCCAGCAGCCCCACAGGGGTCAACACCGGGGAGCTGTTTTTT

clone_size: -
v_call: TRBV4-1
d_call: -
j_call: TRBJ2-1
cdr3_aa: CASSQEAVVVSSYNEQFF
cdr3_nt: TGCGCCAGCAGCCAAGAAGCGGTTGTCGTCAGCTCCTACAATGAGCAGTTCTTC

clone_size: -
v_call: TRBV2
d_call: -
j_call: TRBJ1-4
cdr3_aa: CASRMGPANEKLFF
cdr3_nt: TGTGCCAGCAGGATGGGACCTGCTAATGAAAAACTGTTTTTT

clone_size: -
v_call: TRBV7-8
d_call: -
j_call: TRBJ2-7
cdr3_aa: CASSLRDSFYEQYF
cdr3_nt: TGTGCCAGCAGCTTGCGGGACTCCTTCTACGAGCAGTACTTC